This T cell receptor beta chain is from a study of cytomegalovirus exposure and HLA in healthy donors. Study overall: An earlier analysis found around 120 million unique TCR beta sequences from approximately 170 million T cells. Study-level points and caveats: DRB1 showed the most TCR associations and HLA-C the fewest in a later analysis, as rates varied by HLA locus.

The CDR3 loop spans 13 amino acids. Trimming took 6 bases from V and 2 from J; bases not matched to a gene: 4. Germline V lookup: CDR1 MNHEY, CDR2 SVGAGI. A remark on this clone: Its target is not known.

Researchers ran the PCR with 60 Vbeta and 13 Jbeta primers. The assay was immunoSEQ multiplex PCR, and TCRdb's table has in-frame clones only and misses some. The data show just over 150,000 clones, about 86% seen once. Sequencing was performed on PBMCs. The rearrangement joins TRBV6-5 to TRBJ2-7, with TRBD1 identical over 7 bases. This TCR was sampled from a woman aged 18 to 35 in good health and CMV-seronegative. The CDR3 DNA is TGTGCCAGCAGCCTACAGGGGACCTACGAGCAGTACTTC. It encodes CASSLQGTYEQYF.